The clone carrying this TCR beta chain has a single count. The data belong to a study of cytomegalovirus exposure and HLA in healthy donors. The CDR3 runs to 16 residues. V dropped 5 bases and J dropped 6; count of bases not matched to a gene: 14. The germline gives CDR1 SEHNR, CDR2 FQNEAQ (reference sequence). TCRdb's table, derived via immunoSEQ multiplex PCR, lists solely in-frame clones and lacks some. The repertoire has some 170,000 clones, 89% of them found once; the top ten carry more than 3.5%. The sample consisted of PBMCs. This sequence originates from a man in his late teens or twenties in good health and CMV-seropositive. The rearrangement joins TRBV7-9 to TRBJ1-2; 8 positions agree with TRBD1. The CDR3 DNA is TGTGCCAGCAGCACATCCCGAGGACAGGGAGGGGATGGCTACACCTTC. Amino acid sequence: CASSTSRGQGGDGYTF.